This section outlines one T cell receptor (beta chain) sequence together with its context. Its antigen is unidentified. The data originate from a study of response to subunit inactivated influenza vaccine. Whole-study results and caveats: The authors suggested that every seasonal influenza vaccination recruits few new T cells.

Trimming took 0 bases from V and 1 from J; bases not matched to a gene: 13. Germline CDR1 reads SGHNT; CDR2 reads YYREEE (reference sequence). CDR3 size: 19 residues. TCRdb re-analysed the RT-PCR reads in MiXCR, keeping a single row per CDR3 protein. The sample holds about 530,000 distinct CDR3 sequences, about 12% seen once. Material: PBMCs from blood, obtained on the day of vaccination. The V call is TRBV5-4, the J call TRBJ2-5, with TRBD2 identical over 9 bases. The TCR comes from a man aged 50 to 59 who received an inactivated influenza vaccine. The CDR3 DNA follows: TGTGCCAGCAGCTTGGGACAGGGTCATTCGACTAGCGGCCAAGAGACCCAGTACTTC. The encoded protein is CASSLGQGHSTSGQETQYF.